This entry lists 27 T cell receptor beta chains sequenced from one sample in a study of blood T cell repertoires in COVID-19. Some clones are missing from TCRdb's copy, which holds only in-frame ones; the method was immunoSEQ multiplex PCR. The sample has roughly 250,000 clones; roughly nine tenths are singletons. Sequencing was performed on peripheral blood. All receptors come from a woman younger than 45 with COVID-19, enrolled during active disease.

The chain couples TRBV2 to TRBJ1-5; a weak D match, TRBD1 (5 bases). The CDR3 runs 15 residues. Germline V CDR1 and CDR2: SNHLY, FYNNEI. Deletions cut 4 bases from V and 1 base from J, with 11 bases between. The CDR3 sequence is CASSASWGSNQPQHF. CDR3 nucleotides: TGTGCCAGCAGTGCCTCTTGGGGCAGCAATCAGCCCCAGCATTTT.

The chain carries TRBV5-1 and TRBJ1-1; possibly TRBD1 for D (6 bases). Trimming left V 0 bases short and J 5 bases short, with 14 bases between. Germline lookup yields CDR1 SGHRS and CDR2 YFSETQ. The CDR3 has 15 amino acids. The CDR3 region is CASSLEVRGGTEAFF. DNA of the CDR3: TGCGCCAGCAGCTTGGAGGTCAGGGGAGGGACTGAAGCTTTCTTT.

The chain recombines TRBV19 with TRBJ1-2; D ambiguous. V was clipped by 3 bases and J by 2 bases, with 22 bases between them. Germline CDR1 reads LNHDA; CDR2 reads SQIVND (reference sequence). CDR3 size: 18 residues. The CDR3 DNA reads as TGTGCCAGTAGTATTAAAATCCGGAGATCCGGATCGAACTATGGCTACACCTTC. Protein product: CASSIKIRRSGSNYGYTF.

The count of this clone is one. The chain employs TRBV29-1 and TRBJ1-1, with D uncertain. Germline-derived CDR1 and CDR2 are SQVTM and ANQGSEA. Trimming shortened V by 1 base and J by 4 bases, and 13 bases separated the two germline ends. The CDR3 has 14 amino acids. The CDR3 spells CSVEGVSGATEAFF. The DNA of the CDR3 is TGCAGCGTTGAAGGGGTATCTGGAGCCACTGAAGCTTTCTTT. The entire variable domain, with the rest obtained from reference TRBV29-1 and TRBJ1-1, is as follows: SAVISQKPSRDICQRGTSLTIQCQVDSQVTMMFWYRQQPGQSLTLIATANQGSEATYESGFVIDKFPISRPNLTFSTLTVSNMSPEDSSIYLCSVEGVSGATEAFFGQGTRLTVV.

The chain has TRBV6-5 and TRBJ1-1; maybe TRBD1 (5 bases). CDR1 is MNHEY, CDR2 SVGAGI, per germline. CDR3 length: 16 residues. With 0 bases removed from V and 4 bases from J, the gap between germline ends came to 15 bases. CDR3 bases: TGTGCCAGCAGTTACTCTATAGGGACTATGATCACTGAAGCTTTCTTT. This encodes CASSYSIGTMITEAFF.

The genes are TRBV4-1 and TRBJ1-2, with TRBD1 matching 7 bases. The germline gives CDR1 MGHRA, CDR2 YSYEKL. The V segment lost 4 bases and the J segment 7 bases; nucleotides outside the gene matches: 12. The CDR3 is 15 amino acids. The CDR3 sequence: CASSLSTGSSLGYTF. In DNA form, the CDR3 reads TGCGCCAGCAGCCTATCGACAGGGAGCAGTCTTGGCTACACCTTC.

CDR3 in amino acids: CASSLTSWTGNTGELFF. In DNA form, the CDR3 reads TGCGCCAGCAGCTTGACGTCCTGGACAGGGAACACCGGGGAGCTGTTTTTT. The rearrangement joins TRBV5-1 to TRBJ2-2, with 7 bases identical to TRBD1. The germline gives CDR1 SGHRS, CDR2 YFSETQ. The length of the CDR3 is 17 residues. The ends lost 1 base at V and 1 base at J; junction bases unmatched: 7. The complete variable domain, with remaining parts taken from reference TRBV5-1 and TRBJ2-2, reads KAGVTQTPRYLIKTRGQQVTLSCSPISGHRSVSWYQQTPGQGLQFLFEYFSETQRNKGNFPGRFSGRQFSNSRSEMNVSTLELGDSALYLCASSLTSWTGNTGELFFGEGSRLTVL.

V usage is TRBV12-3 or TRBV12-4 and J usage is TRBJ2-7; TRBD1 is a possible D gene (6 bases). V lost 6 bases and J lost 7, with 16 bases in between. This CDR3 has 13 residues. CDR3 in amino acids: CASSSWDIEEQYF. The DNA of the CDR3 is TGTGCCAGCAGCTCCTGGGACATCGAAGAGCAGTACTTC.

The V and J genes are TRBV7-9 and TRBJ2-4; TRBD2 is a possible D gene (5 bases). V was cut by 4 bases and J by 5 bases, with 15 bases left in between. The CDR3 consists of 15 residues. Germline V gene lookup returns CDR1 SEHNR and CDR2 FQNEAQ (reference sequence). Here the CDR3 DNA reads TGTGCCAGCAGCTCGACCGGGATAGAAGAAAACATTCAGTACTTC. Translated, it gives CASSSTGIEENIQYF.

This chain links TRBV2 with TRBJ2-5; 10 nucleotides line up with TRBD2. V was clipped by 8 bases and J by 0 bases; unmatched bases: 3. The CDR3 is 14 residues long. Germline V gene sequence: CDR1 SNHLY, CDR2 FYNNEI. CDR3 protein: CASERGGYQETQYF. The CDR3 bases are TGTGCCAGCGAGCGGGGGGGATACCAAGAGACCCAGTACTTC.

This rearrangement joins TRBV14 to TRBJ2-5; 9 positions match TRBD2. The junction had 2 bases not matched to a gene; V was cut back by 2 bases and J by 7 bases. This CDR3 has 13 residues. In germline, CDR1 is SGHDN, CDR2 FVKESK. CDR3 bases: TGTGCCAGCAGCCAAAGCGGGGGGCGGACCCAGTACTTC. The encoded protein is CASSQSGGRTQYF.

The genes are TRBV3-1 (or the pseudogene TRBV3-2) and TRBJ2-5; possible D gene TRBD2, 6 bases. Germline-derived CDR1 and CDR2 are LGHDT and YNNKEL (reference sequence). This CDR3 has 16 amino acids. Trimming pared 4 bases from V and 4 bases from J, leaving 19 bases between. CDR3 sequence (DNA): TGTGCCAGCAGCCTTCTTGGAGGGAGTTTGGCAGAGACCCAGTACTTC. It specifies CASSLLGGSLAETQYF.

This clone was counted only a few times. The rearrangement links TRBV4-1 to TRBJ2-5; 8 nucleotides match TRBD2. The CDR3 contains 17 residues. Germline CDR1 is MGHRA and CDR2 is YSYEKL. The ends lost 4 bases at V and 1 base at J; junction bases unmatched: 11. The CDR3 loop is CASSLREAGALQETQYF. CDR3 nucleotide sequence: TGCGCCAGCAGCCTAAGAGAAGCGGGGGCCCTCCAAGAGACCCAGTACTTC.

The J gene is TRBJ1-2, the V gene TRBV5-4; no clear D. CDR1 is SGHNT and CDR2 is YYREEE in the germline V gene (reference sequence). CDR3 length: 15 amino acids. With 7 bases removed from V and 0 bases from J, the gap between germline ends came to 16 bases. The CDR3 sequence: CASSITQYANYGYTF. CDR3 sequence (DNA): TGTGCCAGCTCCATTACGCAGTACGCTAACTATGGCTACACCTTC.

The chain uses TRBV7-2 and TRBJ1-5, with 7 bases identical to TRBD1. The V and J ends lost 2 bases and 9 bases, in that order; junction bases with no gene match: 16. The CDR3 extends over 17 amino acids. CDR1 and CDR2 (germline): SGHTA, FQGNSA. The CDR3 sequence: CASSLNFGDSRSRPQHF. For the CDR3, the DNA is TGTGCCAGCAGCTTAAATTTCGGGGACAGCAGATCGAGGCCCCAGCATTTT.

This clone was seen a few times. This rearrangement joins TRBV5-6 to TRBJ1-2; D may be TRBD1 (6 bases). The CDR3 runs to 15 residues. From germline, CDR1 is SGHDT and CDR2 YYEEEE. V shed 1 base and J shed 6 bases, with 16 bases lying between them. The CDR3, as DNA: TGTGCCAGCAGCTTGAGTCAGGGGATCAGTAATGGCTACACCTTC. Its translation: CASSLSQGISNGYTF.

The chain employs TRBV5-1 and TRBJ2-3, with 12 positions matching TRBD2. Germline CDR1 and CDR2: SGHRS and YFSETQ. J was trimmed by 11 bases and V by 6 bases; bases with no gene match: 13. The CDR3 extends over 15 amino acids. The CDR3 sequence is CASTGLAGSSRGQYF. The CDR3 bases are TGCGCCAGCACCGGACTAGCGGGGAGCTCCCGGGGGCAGTATTTT.

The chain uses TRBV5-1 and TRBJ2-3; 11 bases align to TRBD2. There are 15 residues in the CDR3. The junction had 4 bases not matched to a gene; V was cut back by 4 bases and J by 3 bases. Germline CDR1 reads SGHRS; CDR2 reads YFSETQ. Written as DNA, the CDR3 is TGCGCCAGCAGCATTAGCGGGGGGGCAACAGATACGCAGTATTTT. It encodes CASSISGGATDTQYF. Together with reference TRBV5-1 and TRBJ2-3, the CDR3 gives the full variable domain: KAGVTQTPRYLIKTRGQQVTLSCSPISGHRSVSWYQQTPGQGLQFLFEYFSETQRNKGNFPGRFSGRQFSNSRSEMNVSTLELGDSALYLCASSISGGATDTQYFGPGTRLTVL.

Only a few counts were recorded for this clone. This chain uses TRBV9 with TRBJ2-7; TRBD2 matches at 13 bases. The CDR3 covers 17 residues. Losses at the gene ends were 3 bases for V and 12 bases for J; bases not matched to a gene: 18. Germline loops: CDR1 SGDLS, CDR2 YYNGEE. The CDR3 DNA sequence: TGTGCCAGCAGCGCCCCACTAGCGGGGGGGCCACGAGGCCGTCTGTACTTC. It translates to CASSAPLAGGPRGRLYF.

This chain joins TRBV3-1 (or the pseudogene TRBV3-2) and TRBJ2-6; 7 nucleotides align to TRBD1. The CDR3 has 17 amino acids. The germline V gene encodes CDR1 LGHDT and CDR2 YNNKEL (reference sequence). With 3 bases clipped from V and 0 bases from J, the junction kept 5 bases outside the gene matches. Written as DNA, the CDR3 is TGTGCCAGCAGCCATTTAGGGGGCATCTCTGGGGCCAACGTCCTGACTTTC. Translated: CASSHLGGISGANVLTF.

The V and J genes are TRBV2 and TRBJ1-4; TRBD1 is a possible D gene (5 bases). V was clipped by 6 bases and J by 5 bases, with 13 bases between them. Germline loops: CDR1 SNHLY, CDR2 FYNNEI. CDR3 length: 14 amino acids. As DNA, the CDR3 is TGTGCCAGCAGCGGCCGACAGCCCAATGAAAAACTGTTTTTT. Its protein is CASSGRQPNEKLFF. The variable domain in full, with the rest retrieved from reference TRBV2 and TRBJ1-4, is EPEVTQTPSHQVTQMGQEVILRCVPISNHLYFYWYRQILGQKVEFLVSFYNNEISEKSEIFDDQFSVERPDGSNFTLKIRSTKLEDSAMYFCASSGRQPNEKLFFGSGTQLSVL.

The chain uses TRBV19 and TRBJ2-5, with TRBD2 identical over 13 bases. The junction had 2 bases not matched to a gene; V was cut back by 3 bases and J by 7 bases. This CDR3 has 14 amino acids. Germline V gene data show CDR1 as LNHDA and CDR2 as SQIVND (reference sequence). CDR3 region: CASSIRLAGGTQYF. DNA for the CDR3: TGTGCCAGTAGTATCAGACTAGCGGGGGGGACCCAGTACTTC.

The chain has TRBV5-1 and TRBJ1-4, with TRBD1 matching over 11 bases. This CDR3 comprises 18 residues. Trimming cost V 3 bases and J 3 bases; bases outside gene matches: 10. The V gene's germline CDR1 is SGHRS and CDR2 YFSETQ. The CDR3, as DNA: TGCGCCAGCAGCTACGGACAGGGGGCGGGTTCAGCTAATGAAAAACTGTTTTTT. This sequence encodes CASSYGQGAGSANEKLFF.

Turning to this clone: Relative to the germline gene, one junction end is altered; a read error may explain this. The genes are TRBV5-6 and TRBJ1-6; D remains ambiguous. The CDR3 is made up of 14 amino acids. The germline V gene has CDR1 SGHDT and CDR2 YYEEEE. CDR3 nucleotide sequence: TGTGCCAGCAGCTTGTCGGGGTCGACTACGGGAAAGACCTTT. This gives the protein CASSLSGSTTGKTF.

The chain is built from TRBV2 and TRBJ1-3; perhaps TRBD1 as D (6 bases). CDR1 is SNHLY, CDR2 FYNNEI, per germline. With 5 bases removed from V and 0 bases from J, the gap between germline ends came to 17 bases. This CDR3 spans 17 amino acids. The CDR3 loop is CASSPSPGAPSGNTIYF. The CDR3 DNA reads TGTGCCAGCAGTCCCTCCCCAGGGGCGCCCTCTGGAAACACCATATATTTT.

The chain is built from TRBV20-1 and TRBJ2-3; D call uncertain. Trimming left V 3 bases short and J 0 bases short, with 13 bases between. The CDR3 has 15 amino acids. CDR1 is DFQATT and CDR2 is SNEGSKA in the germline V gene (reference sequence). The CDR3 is CSASFGATSTDTQYF. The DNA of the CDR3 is TGCAGTGCTAGTTTCGGTGCCACTAGCACAGATACGCAGTATTTT.

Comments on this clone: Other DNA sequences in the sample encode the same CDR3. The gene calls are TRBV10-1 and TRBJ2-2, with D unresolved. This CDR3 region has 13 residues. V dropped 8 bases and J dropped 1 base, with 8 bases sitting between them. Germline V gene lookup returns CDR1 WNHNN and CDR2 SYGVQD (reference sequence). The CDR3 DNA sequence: TGCGCCAGCCGCCAGGTGAACACCGGGGAGCTGTTTTTT. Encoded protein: CASRQVNTGELFF.